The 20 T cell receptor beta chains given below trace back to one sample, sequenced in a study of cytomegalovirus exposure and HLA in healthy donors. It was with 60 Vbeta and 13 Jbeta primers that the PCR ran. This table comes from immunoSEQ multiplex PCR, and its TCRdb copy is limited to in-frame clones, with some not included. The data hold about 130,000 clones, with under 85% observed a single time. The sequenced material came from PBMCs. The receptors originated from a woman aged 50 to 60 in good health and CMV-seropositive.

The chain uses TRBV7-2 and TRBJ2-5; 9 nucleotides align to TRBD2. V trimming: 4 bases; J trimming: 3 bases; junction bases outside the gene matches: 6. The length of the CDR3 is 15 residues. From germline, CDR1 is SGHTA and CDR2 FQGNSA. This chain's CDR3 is CASSYLAGKEETQYF. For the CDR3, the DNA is TGTGCCAGCAGCTATCTAGCGGGAAAAGAAGAGACCCAGTACTTC.

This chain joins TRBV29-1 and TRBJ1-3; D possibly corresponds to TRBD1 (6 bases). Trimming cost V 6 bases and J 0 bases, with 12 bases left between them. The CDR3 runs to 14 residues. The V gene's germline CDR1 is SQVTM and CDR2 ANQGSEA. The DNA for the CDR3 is TGCAGCGTAGGGCAGGGGCACTCTGGAAACACCATATATTTT. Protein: CSVGQGHSGNTIYF.

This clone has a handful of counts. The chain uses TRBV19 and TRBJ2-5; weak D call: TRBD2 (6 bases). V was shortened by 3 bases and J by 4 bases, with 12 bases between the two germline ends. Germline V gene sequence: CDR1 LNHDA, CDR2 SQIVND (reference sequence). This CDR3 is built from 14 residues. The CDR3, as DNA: TGTGCCAGTAGTATGCTAGCCGGGGGAGAGACCCAGTACTTC. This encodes CASSMLAGGETQYF.

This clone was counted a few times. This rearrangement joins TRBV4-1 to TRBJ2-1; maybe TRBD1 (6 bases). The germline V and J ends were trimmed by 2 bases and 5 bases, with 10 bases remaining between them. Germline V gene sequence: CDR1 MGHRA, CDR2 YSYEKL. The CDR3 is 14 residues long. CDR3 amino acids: CASSQWGRNNEQFF. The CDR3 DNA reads TGCGCCAGCAGCCAATGGGGGCGCAACAATGAGCAGTTCTTC.

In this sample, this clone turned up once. As DNA, the CDR3 is TGTGCCAGCAGCCAAGAATGGCTAGCGGGGCCGCGCGAGCAGTACTTC. Protein sequence: CASSQEWLAGPREQYF. The chain recombines TRBV14 with TRBJ2-7, with TRBD2 matching 9 bases. Trimming cost V 0 bases and J 6 bases; bases outside gene matches: 9. CDR3 length: 16 residues. CDR1 is SGHDN and CDR2 is FVKESK in the germline V gene.

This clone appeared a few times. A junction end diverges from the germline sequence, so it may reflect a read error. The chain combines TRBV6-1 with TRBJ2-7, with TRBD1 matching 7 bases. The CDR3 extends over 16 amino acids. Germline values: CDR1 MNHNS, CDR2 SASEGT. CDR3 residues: CASRDGTVSGSYEQYF. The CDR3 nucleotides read TGTGCCAGCCGTGATGGGACAGTGTCCGGCTCCTACGAGCAGTACTTC.

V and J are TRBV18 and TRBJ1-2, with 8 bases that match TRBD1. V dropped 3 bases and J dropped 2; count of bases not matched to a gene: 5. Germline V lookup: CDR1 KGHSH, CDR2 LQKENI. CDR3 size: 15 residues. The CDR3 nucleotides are TGTGCCAGCTCACCTGACAGGGGAGCCAACTATGGCTACACCTTC. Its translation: CASSPDRGANYGYTF.

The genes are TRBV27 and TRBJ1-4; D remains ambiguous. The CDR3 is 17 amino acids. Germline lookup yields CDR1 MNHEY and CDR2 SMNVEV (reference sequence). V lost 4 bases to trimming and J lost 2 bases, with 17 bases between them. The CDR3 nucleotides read TGTGCCAGCAGTTCCACCAGCCTCACGGGTACTAATGAAAAACTGTTTTTT. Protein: CASSSTSLTGTNEKLFF.

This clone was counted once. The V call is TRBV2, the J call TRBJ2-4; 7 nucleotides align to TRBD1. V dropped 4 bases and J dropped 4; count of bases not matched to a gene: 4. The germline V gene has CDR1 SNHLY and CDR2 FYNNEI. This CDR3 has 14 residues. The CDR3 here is CASSVGTVKNIQYF. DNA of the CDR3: TGTGCCAGCAGTGTCGGGACAGTGAAAAACATTCAGTACTTC.

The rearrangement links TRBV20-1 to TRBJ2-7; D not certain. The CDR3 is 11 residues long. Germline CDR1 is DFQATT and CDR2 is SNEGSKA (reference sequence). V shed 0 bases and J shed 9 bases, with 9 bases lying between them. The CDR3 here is CSARDGRGQYF. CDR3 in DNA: TGCAGTGCTAGAGACGGCCGAGGGCAGTACTTC.

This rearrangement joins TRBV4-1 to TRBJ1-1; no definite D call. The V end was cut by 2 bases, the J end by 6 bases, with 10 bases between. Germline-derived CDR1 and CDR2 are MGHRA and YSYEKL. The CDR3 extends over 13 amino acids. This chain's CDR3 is CASSQRGWSEAFF. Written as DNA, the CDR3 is TGCGCCAGCAGCCAACGCGGGTGGTCTGAAGCTTTCTTT.

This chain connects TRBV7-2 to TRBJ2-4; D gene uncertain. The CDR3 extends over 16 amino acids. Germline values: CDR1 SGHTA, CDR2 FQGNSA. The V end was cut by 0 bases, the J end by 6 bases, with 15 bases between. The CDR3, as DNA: TGTGCCAGCAGCTTAGCCACAGCATGGGTGGGAAACATTCAGTACTTC. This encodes CASSLATAWVGNIQYF.

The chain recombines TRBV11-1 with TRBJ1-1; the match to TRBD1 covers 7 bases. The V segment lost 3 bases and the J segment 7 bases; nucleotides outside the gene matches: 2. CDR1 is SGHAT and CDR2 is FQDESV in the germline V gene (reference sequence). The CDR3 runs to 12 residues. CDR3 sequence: CASSFGTDEAFF. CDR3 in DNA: TGTGCCAGCAGCTTTGGGACAGATGAAGCTTTCTTT. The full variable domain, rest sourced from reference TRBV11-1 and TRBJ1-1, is EAEVAQSPRYKITEKSQAVAFWCDPISGHATLYWYRQILGQGPELLVQFQDESVVDDSQLPKDRFSAERLKGVDSTLKIQPAELGDSAMYLCASSFGTDEAFFGQGTRLTVV.

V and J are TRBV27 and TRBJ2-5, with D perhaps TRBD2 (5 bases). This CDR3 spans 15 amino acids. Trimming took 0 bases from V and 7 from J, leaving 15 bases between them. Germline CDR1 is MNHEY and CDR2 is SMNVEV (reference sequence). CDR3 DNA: TGTGCCAGCAGTTTATCCGGGCAAAGCCGGGGGACCCAGTACTTC. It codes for CASSLSGQSRGTQYF.

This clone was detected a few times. The CDR3 is CASSEGQATDTQYF. The DNA for the CDR3 is TGTGCCAGCAGTGAGGGACAGGCTACAGATACGCAGTATTTT. This rearrangement joins TRBV2 to TRBJ2-3, with 8 bases aligning to TRBD1. Germline CDR1 is SNHLY and CDR2 is FYNNEI. This CDR3 spans 14 amino acids. V lost 3 bases to trimming and J lost 3 bases; unmatched junction nucleotides: 2.

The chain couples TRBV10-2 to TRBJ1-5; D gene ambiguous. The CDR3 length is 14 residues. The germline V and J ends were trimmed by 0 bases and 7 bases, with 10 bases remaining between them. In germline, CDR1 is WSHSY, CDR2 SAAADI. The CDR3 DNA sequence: TGCGCCAGCAGTGAGTCGACTCCCGGGCAGCCCCAGCATTTT. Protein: CASSESTPGQPQHF.

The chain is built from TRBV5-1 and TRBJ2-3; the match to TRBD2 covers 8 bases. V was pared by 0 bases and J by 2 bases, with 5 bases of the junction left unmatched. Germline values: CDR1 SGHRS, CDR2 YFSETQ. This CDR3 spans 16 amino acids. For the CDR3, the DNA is TGCGCCAGCAGCTTGGTGGCGGGGGGCCACACAGATACGCAGTATTTT. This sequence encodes CASSLVAGGHTDTQYF. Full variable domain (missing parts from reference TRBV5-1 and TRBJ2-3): KAGVTQTPRYLIKTRGQQVTLSCSPISGHRSVSWYQQTPGQGLQFLFEYFSETQRNKGNFPGRFSGRQFSNSRSEMNVSTLELGDSALYLCASSLVAGGHTDTQYFGPGTRLTVL.

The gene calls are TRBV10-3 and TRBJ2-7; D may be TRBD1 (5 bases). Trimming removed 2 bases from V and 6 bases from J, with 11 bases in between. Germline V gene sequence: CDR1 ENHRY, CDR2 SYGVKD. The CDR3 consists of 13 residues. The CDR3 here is CAISEPPGSEQYF. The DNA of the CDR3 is TGTGCCATCAGTGAGCCACCAGGGTCCGAGCAGTACTTC.

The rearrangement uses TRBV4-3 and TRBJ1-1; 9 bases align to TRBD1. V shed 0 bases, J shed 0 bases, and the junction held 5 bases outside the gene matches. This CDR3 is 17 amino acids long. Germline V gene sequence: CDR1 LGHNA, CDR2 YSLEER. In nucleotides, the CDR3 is TGCGCCAGCAGCCAAGATCTTGGGACAGGGTTGAACACTGAAGCTTTCTTT. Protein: CASSQDLGTGLNTEAFF.

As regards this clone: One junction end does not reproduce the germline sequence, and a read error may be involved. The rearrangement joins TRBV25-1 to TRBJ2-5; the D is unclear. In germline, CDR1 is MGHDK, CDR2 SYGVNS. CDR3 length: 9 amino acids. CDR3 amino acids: CASREIQYF. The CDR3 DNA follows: TGTGCCAGCAGGGAGATCCAGTACTTC.